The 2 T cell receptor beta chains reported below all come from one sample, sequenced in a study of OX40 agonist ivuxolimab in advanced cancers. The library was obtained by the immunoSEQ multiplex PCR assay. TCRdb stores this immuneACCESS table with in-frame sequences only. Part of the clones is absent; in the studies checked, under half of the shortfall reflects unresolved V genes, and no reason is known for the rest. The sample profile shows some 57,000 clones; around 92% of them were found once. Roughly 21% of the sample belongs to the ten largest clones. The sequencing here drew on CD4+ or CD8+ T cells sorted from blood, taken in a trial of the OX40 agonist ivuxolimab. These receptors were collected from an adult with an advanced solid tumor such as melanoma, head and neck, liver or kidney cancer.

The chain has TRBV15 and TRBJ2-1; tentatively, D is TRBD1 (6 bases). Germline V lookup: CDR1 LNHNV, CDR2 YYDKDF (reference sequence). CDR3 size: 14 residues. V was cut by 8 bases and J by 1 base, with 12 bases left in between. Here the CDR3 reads CATEPRGSYNEQFF. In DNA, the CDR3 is TGTGCCACCGAGCCGAGGGGGTCCTACAATGAGCAGTTCTTC.

The CDR3, as DNA: TGTGCCAGCAGCGCGCCCCTCAGGGAAGGGACTGAAGCTTTCTTT. Amino acid sequence: CASSAPLREGTEAFF. This chain joins TRBV9 and TRBJ1-1; D perhaps matches TRBD1 (5 bases). The CDR3 consists of 15 residues. Trimming took off 3 bases at V and 5 bases at J, with 17 bases between the two ends. Per germline, CDR1 SGDLS and CDR2 YYNGEE.